Listed below are T cell receptor beta chains from one sample, sequenced in a study of blood T cell repertoires in COVID-19. Only in-frame clones appear in the TCRdb table, and some are missing; sequencing was by immunoSEQ multiplex PCR. The sample lists 110,000 to 150,000 clones, over 80% occurring once. The sequenced sample was PBMCs or T cells enriched from blood (not recorded which). All receptors derive from a man aged 55 to 70 who had recovered from COVID-19. Each CDR3 is given with its conserved first and last residue. The D gene is left open where the match is weak.

J gene | D gene | V gene | CDR3 protein | CDR3 DNA
TRBJ2-7 | - | TRBV7-9 | CASSGDNSYEQYF | TGTGCCAGCAGCGGGGACAACTCCTACGAGCAGTACTTC
TRBJ1-1 | - | TRBV10-1 | CASSVGRGQLDTEAFF | TGCGCCAGCAGTGTGGGGAGAGGACAGCTAGACACTGAAGCTTTCTTT
TRBJ2-1 | TRBD2 | TRBV13 | CASSFGTSAYNEQFF | TGTGCCAGCAGCTTCGGGACTAGCGCTTACAATGAGCAGTTCTTC
TRBJ1-1 | - | TRBV4-1 | CASSREEGREAFF | TGCGCCAGCAGCAGGGAGGAGGGGCGTGAAGCTTTCTTT
TRBJ1-1 | - | TRBV28 | CASSFGGATTEAFF | TGTGCCAGCAGTTTTGGGGGCGCGACCACTGAAGCTTTCTTT
TRBJ1-4 | TRBD1 | TRBV7-6 | CASSDPTGGGNEKLFF | TGTGCCAGCAGCGACCCAACAGGGGGAGGAAATGAAAAACTGTTTTTT
TRBJ1-1 | - | TRBV9 | CASSVVGQNTEAFF | TGTGCCAGCAGCGTAGTGGGACAGAACACTGAAGCTTTCTTT
TRBJ1-1 | - | TRBV2 | CASSEDRQRNTEAFF | TGTGCCAGCAGTGAAGACAGGCAACGAAACACTGAAGCTTTCTTT
TRBJ2-7 | - | TRBV28 | CASSFAPVYEQYF | TGTGCCAGCAGTTTTGCCCCGGTCTACGAGCAGTACTTC
TRBJ2-7 | TRBD1 | TRBV7-9 | CASSMNTRGLSSYEQYF | TGTGCCAGCAGTATGAATACCAGGGGGCTTAGCTCCTACGAGCAGTACTTC
TRBJ1-2 | - | TRBV28 | CASVGHGEGVGYTF | TGTGCCAGCGTAGGTCATGGGGAGGGCGTTGGCTACACCTTC
TRBJ2-1 | - | TRBV7-2 | CASSLPGAPSYEQFF | TGTGCCAGCAGCTTACCGGGAGCCCCCTCCTATGAGCAGTTCTTC
TRBJ2-7 | - | TRBV11-3 | CASSLRGGSYEQYF | TGTGCCAGCAGCTTAAGGGGAGGCTCCTACGAGCAGTACTTC
TRBJ2-3 | - | TRBV7-9 | CASSLVPDTQYF | TGTGCCAGCAGCTTAGTTCCGGATACGCAGTATTTT
TRBJ2-3 | TRBD2 | TRBV24-1 | CATSGTSGRRLTDTQYF | TGTGCCACCAGTGGAACTAGCGGGAGGAGGTTGACAGATACGCAGTATTTT
TRBJ1-2 | - | TRBV6-1 | CASSEGPASYGYTF | TGTGCCAGCAGTGAAGGGCCGGCTAGCTATGGCTACACCTTC
TRBJ1-4 | TRBD1 | TRBV7-8 | CASRLGTGNEKLFF | TGTGCCAGCAGACTCGGGACAGGAAATGAAAAACTGTTTTTT
TRBJ1-1 | - | TRBV5-1 | CASSLHRVGTEAFF | TGCGCCAGCAGCTTGCACAGGGTGGGCACTGAAGCTTTCTTT